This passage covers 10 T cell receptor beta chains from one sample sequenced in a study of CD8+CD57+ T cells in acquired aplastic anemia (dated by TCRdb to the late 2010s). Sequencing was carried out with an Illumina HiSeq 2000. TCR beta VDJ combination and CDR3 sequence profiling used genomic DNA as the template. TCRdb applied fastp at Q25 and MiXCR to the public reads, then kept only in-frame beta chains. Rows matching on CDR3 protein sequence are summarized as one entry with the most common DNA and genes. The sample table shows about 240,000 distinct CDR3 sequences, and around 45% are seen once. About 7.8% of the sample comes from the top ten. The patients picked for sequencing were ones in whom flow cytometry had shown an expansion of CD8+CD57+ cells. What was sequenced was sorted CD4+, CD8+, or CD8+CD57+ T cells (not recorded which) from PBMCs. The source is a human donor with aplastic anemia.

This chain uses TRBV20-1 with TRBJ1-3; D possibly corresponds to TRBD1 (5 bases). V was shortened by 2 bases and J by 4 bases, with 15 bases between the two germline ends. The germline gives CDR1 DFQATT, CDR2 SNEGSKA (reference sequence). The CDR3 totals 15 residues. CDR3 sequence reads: CSARSSRGEGNTIYF. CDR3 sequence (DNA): TGCAGTGCTAGATCCTCTCGGGGGGAAGGAAACACCATATATTTT.

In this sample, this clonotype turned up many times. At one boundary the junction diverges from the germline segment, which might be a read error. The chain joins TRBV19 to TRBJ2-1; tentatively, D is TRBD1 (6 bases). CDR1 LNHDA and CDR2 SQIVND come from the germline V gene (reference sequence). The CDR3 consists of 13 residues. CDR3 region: CASSLVGGNGQFF. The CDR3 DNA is TGTGCCAGTAGTCTCGTAGGGGGAAATGGGCAGTTCTTC.

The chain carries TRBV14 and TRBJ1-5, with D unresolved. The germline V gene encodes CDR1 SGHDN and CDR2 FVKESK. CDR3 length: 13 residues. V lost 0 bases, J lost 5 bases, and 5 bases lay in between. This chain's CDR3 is CASSQEIDQPQHF. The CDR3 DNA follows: TGTGCCAGCAGCCAAGAAATCGATCAGCCCCAGCATTTT.

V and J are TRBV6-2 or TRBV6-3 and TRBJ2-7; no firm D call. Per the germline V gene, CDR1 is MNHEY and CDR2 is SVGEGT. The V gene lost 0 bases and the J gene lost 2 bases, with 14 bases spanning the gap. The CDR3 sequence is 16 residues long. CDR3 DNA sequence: TGTGCCAGCAGTTACTCGATAGCTGCTTCCCCCTACGAGCAGTACTTC. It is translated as CASSYSIAASPYEQYF.

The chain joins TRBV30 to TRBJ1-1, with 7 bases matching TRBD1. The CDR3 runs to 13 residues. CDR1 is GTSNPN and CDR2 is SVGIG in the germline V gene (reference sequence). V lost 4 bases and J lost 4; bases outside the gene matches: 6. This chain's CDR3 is CAWNQGVGTEAFF. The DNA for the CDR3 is TGTGCCTGGAACCAGGGGGTAGGCACTGAAGCTTTCTTT.

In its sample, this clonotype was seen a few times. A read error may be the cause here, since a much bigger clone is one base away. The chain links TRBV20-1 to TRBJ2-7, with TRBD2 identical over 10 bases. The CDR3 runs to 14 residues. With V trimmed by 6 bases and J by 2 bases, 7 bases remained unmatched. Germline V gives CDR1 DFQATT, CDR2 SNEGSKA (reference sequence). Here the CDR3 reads CSAPLGTSAYEQYF. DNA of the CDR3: TGCAGTGCCCCGTTGGGGACTAGCGCCTACGAGCAGTACTTC.

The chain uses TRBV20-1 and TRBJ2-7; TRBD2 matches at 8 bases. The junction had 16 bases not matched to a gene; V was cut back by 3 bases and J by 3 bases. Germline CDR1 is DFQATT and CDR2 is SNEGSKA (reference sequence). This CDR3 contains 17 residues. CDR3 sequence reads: CSASPAGSGAGGYEQYF. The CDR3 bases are TGCAGTGCTAGCCCCGCGGGGTCCGGGGCGGGGGGCTACGAGCAGTACTTC.

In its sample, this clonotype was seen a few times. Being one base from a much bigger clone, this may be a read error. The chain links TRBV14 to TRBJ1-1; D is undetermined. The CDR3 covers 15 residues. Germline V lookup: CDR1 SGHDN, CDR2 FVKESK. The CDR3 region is CASSQDPGMNAEAFF. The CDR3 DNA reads TGTGCCAGCAGCCAAGATCCGGGGATGAACGCTGAAGCTTTCTTT.

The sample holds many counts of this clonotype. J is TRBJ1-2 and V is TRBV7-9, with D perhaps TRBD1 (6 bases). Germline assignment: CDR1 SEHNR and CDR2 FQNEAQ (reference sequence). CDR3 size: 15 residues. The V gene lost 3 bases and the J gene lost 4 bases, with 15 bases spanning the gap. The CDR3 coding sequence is TGTGCCAGCAGCTTTCAGGGGTCCGTGGGCTATGGCTACACCTTC. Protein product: CASSFQGSVGYGYTF.

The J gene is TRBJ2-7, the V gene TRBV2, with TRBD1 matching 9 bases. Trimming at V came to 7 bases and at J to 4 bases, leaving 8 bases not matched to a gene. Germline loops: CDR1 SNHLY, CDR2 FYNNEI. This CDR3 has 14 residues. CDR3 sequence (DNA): TGTGCCAGCACCCGGGACAGGGAGGAGTACGAGCAGTACTTC. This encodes CASTRDREEYEQYF.